A single sample gave rise to the 29 T cell receptor beta chains below, sequenced in a study of CD8 T cells in Susac syndrome. Roughly 0.5 to 1 ug RNA was reverse transcribed with random hexamers. TCRdb recomputed calls from the immunoSEQ multiplex PCR reads with MiXCR, one row per CDR3 protein. Of approximately 180,000 distinct CDR3 sequences listed, approximately 96% are singletons. Sequenced material: CD4+ T cells from PBMCs. All receptors derive from a human donor with multiple sclerosis.

J is TRBJ2-1 and V is TRBV20-1; D might be TRBD2 (6 bases). Germline CDR1 and CDR2: DFQATT and SNEGSKA (reference sequence). CDR3 length: 17 residues. Trimming removed 3 bases from V and 0 bases from J, with 18 bases in between. CDR3 DNA: TGCAGTGCTAGTCCTTGGAGGGGCAGCAGCTCCTACAATGAGCAGTTCTTC. Translated: CSASPWRGSSSYNEQFF.

This rearrangement joins TRBV2 to TRBJ2-3; 8 bases match TRBD2. The germline gives CDR1 SNHLY, CDR2 FYNNEI. J lost 2 bases, V lost 7 bases, and 5 bases had no gene match. This CDR3 is built from 14 residues. In DNA form, the CDR3 reads TGTGCCAGCACTACGGGGGGGAACACAGATACGCAGTATTTT. Its translation: CASTTGGNTDTQYF.

The chain recombines TRBV6-2 or TRBV6-3 with TRBJ2-1, with D possibly matching TRBD1 (7 bases). V lost 6 bases and J 3 bases, leaving 15 bases between the germline ends. Germline loops: CDR1 MNHEY, CDR2 SVGEGT. The CDR3 contains 15 residues. The CDR3 sequence: CASRPSGGIYNEQFF. The DNA for the CDR3 is TGTGCCAGCAGACCCTCAGGGGGGATCTACAATGAGCAGTTCTTC.

The J gene is TRBJ2-5, the V gene TRBV18; a weak D match, TRBD2 (5 bases). Germline values: CDR1 KGHSH, CDR2 LQKENI. Trimming pared 6 bases from V and 9 bases from J, leaving 14 bases between. The CDR3 length is 12 residues. This chain's CDR3 is CASSSWEAAQYF. DNA of the CDR3: TGTGCCAGCTCCTCCTGGGAAGCGGCCCAGTACTTC.

The chain has TRBV12-3 or TRBV12-4 and TRBJ1-5; D remains unclear. V shed 7 bases and J shed 3 bases, with 10 bases lying between them. The CDR3 runs 13 residues. Here the CDR3 DNA reads TGTGCCAGCAAAGAGGCCCCCAATCAGCCCCAGCATTTT. Its protein is CASKEAPNQPQHF.

The chain recombines TRBV2 with TRBJ2-1; D is uncertain. Germline V gene data show CDR1 as SNHLY and CDR2 as FYNNEI. V was cut by 10 bases and J by 6 bases, with 13 bases left in between. The CDR3 totals 12 residues. The CDR3 DNA follows: TGTGCCACCCAAGACCGGATCAATGAGCAGTTCTTC. Its translation: CATQDRINEQFF.

This sequence joins TRBV2 and TRBJ2-1, with D perhaps matching TRBD2 (6 bases). This CDR3 region has 15 residues. Per the germline V gene, CDR1 is SNHLY and CDR2 is FYNNEI. Trimming cost V 2 bases and J 0 bases, with 8 bases left between them. The CDR3 DNA is TGTGCCAGCAGTGAACGGGGGAGCTCCTACAATGAGCAGTTCTTC. Amino acids: CASSERGSSYNEQFF. Supplemented by reference TRBV2 and TRBJ2-1, the full variable domain reads EPEVTQTPSHQVTQMGQEVILRCVPISNHLYFYWYRQILGQKVEFLVSFYNNEISEKSEIFDDQFSVERPDGSNFTLKIRSTKLEDSAMYFCASSERGSSYNEQFFGPGTRLTVL.

V usage is TRBV21-1 and J usage is TRBJ2-4; the table's D call of TRBD1 was not tested on the DNA. TRBV21-1 is labeled a pseudogene. The CDR3 spans 15 residues. CDR3 sequence reads: CASSEGWWTENIQYF. Here the CDR3 DNA reads TGTGCCAGCAGCGAAGGGTGGTGGACAGAAAACATTCAGTACTTC.

The chain combines TRBV5-6 with TRBJ2-7, with 11 bases matching TRBD1. The CDR3 spans 16 residues. The ends lost 4 bases at V and 2 bases at J; junction bases unmatched: 8. Germline-derived CDR1 and CDR2 are SGHDT and YYEEEE. CDR3 in DNA: TGTGCCAGCAGCCTGGACAGGGGGCATATAACCTACGAGCAGTACTTC. This translates into CASSLDRGHITYEQYF. Based on the CDR3 plus reference TRBV5-6 and TRBJ2-7, the full variable domain is DAGVTQSPTHLIKTRGQQVTLRCSPKSGHDTVSWYQQALGQGPQFIFQYYEEEERQRGNFPDRFSGHQFPNYSSELNVNALLLGDSALYLCASSLDRGHITYEQYFGPGTRLTVT.

The V call is TRBV3-1, the J call TRBJ2-1; no reliable D call. CDR1 and CDR2 from the germline V gene are LGHDT and YNNKEL (reference sequence). V was cut by 2 bases and J by 3 bases, with 8 bases left in between. This CDR3 is 14 amino acids long. The CDR3 reads CASSQNAIYNEQFF. The CDR3 coding sequence is TGTGCCAGCAGCCAAAATGCGATCTACAATGAGCAGTTCTTC.

The chain is built from TRBV4-2 and TRBJ1-1; unclear D gene. The V gene's germline CDR1 is LGHNA and CDR2 YNFKEQ. Trimming pared 0 bases from V and 5 bases from J, leaving 7 bases between. The CDR3 is 13 amino acids. CDR3 in DNA: TGTGCCAGCAGCCAAGAGGGGAGGACTGAAGCTTTCTTT. Translation gives CASSQEGRTEAFF.

V and J are TRBV5-4 and TRBJ2-1; no definite D call. This CDR3 contains 12 residues. Trimming removed 0 bases from V and 8 bases from J, with 6 bases in between. CDR1 is SGHNT and CDR2 is YYREEE in the germline V gene (reference sequence). Here the CDR3 reads CASSLVADEQFF. CDR3 DNA sequence: TGTGCCAGCAGCTTGGTGGCAGATGAGCAGTTCTTC.

This clonotype came up once. The chain employs TRBV2 and TRBJ1-1; D ambiguous. Trimming shortened V by 4 bases and J by 4 bases, and 13 bases separated the two germline ends. Germline CDR1 and CDR2: SNHLY and FYNNEI. The CDR3 is 14 residues long. CDR3 sequence: CASSVLERGTEAFF. CDR3 sequence (DNA): TGTGCCAGCAGTGTTCTGGAGAGAGGCACTGAAGCTTTCTTT.

The V call is TRBV14, the J call TRBJ2-5; TRBD1 aligns across 10 bases. V lost 3 bases and J lost 13; bases outside the gene matches: 8. The germline CDR1 and CDR2 sequences are SGHDN and FVKESK. CDR3 length: 13 amino acids. In nucleotides, the CDR3 is TGTGCCAGCAGCCAGGGGCCGACAGGGGGCTTGTACTTC. This encodes CASSQGPTGGLYF.

The rearrangement uses TRBV14 and TRBJ2-7, with D perhaps matching TRBD2 (5 bases). The V and J ends lost 0 bases and 1 base respectively, with 10 bases between them. The CDR3 consists of 15 residues. Germline assignment: CDR1 SGHDN and CDR2 FVKESK. The CDR3 DNA reads TGTGCCAGCAGCCAAGATCTGGGGAGTTCCTACGAGCAGTACTTC. Its translation is CASSQDLGSSYEQYF.

This clonotype was detected a few times. The rearrangement links TRBV9 to TRBJ2-1; 8 positions match TRBD1. This CDR3 contains 15 residues. Germline CDR1 reads SGDLS; CDR2 reads YYNGEE. J lost 1 base, V lost 4 bases, and 4 bases had no gene match. CDR3 sequence reads: CASSQQGGSYNEQFF. CDR3 coding DNA: TGTGCCAGCAGCCAACAGGGGGGTTCCTACAATGAGCAGTTCTTC.

The rearrangement uses TRBV15 and TRBJ1-2, with 10 bases that match TRBD1. This CDR3 spans 14 amino acids. The V gene's germline CDR1 is LNHNV and CDR2 YYDKDF (reference sequence). The V gene end was trimmed by 6 bases and the J gene end by 7 bases; junction bases not matched to a gene: 8. The CDR3 bases are TGTGCCACCAGTCCGGGACAGGGGTTGGCTGGCTACACCTTC. Protein product: CATSPGQGLAGYTF.

The rearrangement uses TRBV3-1 and TRBJ2-5; 7 positions agree with TRBD1. J lost 2 bases, V lost 2 bases, and 2 bases had no gene match. CDR1 is LGHDT, CDR2 YNNKEL, per germline (reference sequence). This CDR3 is 14 amino acids long. CDR3 residues: CASSQRTGQETQYF. The CDR3 region has the DNA TGTGCCAGCAGCCAAAGGACAGGACAAGAGACCCAGTACTTC.

The CDR3 is CASTREGVNFYGYTF. As DNA, the CDR3 is TGTGCCAGCACCCGGGAAGGGGTGAACTTCTATGGCTACACCTTC. The V call is TRBV27, the J call TRBJ1-2; a weak D match, TRBD1 (5 bases). Trimming removed 7 bases from V and 4 bases from J, with 19 bases in between. The germline gives CDR1 MNHEY, CDR2 SMNVEV (reference sequence). CDR3 length: 15 amino acids.

The rearrangement uses TRBV18 and TRBJ2-1; D remains unclear. Germline assignment: CDR1 KGHSH and CDR2 LQKENI. The V gene lost 4 bases and the J gene lost 6 bases, with 7 bases spanning the gap. The CDR3 has 12 residues. The CDR3 DNA sequence: TGTGCCAGCTCACGGCAGAGCAATGAGCAGTTCTTC. It is translated as CASSRQSNEQFF.

J is TRBJ2-6 and V is TRBV29-1; D gene ambiguous. Germline V CDR1 and CDR2: SQVTM, ANQGSEA. The length of the CDR3 is 14 residues. V lost 1 base to trimming and J lost 1 base, with 5 bases between them. DNA of the CDR3: TGCAGCGTTGAAGTAGGTTCTGGGGCCAACGTCCTGACTTTC. It is translated as CSVEVGSGANVLTF.

CDR3 nucleotides: TGCAGTGCTAGTAACTACGAAGAAGCTTTCTTT. Its protein product is CSASNYEEAFF. The chain carries TRBV20-1 and TRBJ1-1; D gene uncertain. Trimming shortened V by 3 bases and J by 8 bases, and 10 bases separated the two germline ends. Germline assignment: CDR1 DFQATT and CDR2 SNEGSKA (reference sequence). This CDR3 contains 11 residues.

The gene calls are TRBV3-1 and TRBJ1-5; 9 positions match TRBD1. The CDR3 totals 14 residues. Looked up from germline, CDR1 is LGHDT and CDR2 is YNNKEL (reference sequence). V shed 7 bases, J shed 6 bases, and the junction held 7 bases outside the gene matches. In DNA form, the CDR3 reads TGTGCCAGCACCCCCAAACAGGGGGCTCAGCCCCAGCATTTT. This codes for CASTPKQGAQPQHF.

This clonotype was recorded a few times. This chain uses TRBV14 with TRBJ1-2; no reliable D call. Germline-derived CDR1 and CDR2 are SGHDN and FVKESK. This CDR3 is 13 amino acids long. Trimming removed 0 bases at V and 4 bases at J, with 6 bases between. The CDR3 here is CASSQDRLYGYTF. The CDR3, as DNA: TGTGCCAGCAGCCAAGATCGGCTCTATGGCTACACCTTC.

The chain has TRBV19 and TRBJ2-1; weak D call: TRBD1 (6 bases). Germline CDR1 and CDR2: LNHDA and SQIVND (reference sequence). The CDR3 consists of 16 residues. Trimming stripped 6 bases from V and 4 bases from J, with 19 bases between. The CDR3 coding sequence is TGTGCCAGTAGGCCTACTAGGGGGATAGCGTACAATGAGCAGTTCTTC. Its protein product is CASRPTRGIAYNEQFF.

Of note for this clonotype: Sequence at one end of the junction differs from germline and may be a read error. V and J are TRBV5-1 and TRBJ1-6, with 8 bases lining up with TRBD1. The CDR3 is 14 amino acids. In germline, CDR1 is SGHRS, CDR2 YFSETQ. CDR3 DNA: TGTGCCAGCAGCCGAGGACAGGGTAATTCACCCCTCCACTTT. Protein product: CASSRGQGNSPLHF.

The V call is TRBV28, the J call TRBJ1-2; 9 bases line up with TRBD1. The V gene's germline CDR1 is MDHEN and CDR2 SYDVKM. The CDR3 runs 14 residues. J lost 2 bases, V lost 6 bases, and 4 bases had no gene match. CDR3 protein: CASRTGQGNYGYTF. In DNA, the CDR3 is TGTGCCAGCAGAACTGGACAGGGGAACTATGGCTACACCTTC.

This clonotype appeared a single time. J is TRBJ2-7 and V is TRBV28; TRBD1 matches 9 bases. With 7 bases clipped from V and 0 bases from J, the junction kept 16 bases outside the gene matches. CDR1 is MDHEN and CDR2 is SYDVKM in the germline V gene. The CDR3 totals 18 residues. CDR3 nucleotides: TGTGCCAGCACCTCTCTCCTGGGCCCGGGACAGGGCTCCTACGAGCAGTACTTC. This encodes CASTSLLGPGQGSYEQYF. The complete variable domain, with remaining parts taken from reference TRBV28 and TRBJ2-7, reads DVKVTQSSRYLVKRTGEKVFLECVQDMDHENMFWYRQDPGLGLRLIYFSYDVKMKEKGDIPEGYSVSREKKERFSLILESASTNQTSMYLCASTSLLGPGQGSYEQYFGPGTRLTVT.

The gene calls are TRBV20-1 and TRBJ2-3, with D unresolved. Germline values: CDR1 DFQATT, CDR2 SNEGSKA (reference sequence). The CDR3 loop spans 14 amino acids. The V end lost 3 bases, the J end lost 2 bases, and 12 bases lay between the germline ends. The CDR3 sequence: CSARPPRSTDTQYF. The CDR3 nucleotides are TGCAGTGCTAGGCCCCCGCGTTCCACAGATACGCAGTATTTT.